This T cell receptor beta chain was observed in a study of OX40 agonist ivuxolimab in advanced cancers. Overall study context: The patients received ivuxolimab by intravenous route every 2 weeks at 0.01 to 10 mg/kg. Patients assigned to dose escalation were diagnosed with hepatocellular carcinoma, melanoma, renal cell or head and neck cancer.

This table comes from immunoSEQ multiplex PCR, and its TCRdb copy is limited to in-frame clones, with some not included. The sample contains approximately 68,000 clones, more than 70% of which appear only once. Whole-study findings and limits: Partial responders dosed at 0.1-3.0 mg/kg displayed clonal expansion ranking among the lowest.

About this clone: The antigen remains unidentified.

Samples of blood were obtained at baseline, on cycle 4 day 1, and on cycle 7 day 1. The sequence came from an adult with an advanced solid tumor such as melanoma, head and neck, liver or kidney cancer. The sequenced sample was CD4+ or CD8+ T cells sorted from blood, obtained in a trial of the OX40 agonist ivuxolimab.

CDR3 sequence reads: CASSGEQAGNTIYF. The CDR3 DNA reads as TGCGCCAGCAGCGGGGAGCAGGCAGGAAACACCATATATTTT. J is TRBJ1-3 and V is TRBV5-1; D unresolved. The CDR3 covers 14 residues. V lost 4 bases and J 4 bases, leaving 12 bases between the germline ends. Germline CDR1 reads SGHRS; CDR2 reads YFSETQ.